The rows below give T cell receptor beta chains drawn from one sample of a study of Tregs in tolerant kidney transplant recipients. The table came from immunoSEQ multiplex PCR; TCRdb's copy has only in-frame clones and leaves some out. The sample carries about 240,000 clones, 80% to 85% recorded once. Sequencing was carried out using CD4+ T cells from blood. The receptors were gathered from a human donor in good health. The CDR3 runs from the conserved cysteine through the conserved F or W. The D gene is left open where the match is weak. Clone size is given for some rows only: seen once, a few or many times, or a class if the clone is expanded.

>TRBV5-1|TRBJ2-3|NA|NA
TGCGCCAGCAGCTTGGCCGACGGCACAGATACGCAGTATTTT
CASSLADGTDTQYF
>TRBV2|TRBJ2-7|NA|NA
TGTGCCAGCAGTAAGACACAAGCCAGCATTTCCCAGTACTTC
CASSKTQASISQYF
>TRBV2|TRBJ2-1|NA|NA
TGTGCCAGCACATGGCAGGGGACTTACAATGAGCAGTTCTTC
CASTWQGTYNEQFF
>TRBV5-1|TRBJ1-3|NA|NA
TGCGCCAGCAGCTTGGAAGGGGGGGCTGGAAACACCATATATTTT
CASSLEGGAGNTIYF
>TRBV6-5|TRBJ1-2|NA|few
TGTGCCAGCAGTTACGGCAGGGAGGATGGCTACACCTTC
CASSYGREDGYTF
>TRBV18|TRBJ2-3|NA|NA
TGTGCCAGCTCACCAAGGGTAGATACGCAGTATTTT
CASSPRVDTQYF
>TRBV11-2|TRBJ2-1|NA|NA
TGTGCCAGCAGCTTAGTCCCAGGGTACAATGAGCAGTTCTTC
CASSLVPGYNEQFF
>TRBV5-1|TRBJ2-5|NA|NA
TGCGCCAGCAGCTTGGCCGACAGTTCTAGTCAAGAGACCCAGTACTTC
CASSLADSSSQETQYF
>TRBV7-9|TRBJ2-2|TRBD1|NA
TGTGCCAGCAGGTCTACAGGGGGCGCCGCCGGGGAGCTGTTTTTT
CASRSTGGAAGELFF
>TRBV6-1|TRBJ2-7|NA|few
TGTGCCAGCAGTGAAGTTAGGGCAGAATCAGGAGACGAGCAGTACTTC
CASSEVRAESGDEQYF
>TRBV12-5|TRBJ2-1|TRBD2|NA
TGTGCTAGTGGTTTCGAGCTAGCGGGGGGAGAGCAGTTCTTC
CASGFELAGGEQFF
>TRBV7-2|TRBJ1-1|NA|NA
TGTGCCAGCTCGATAAGGGGGGGAAACACTGAAGCTTTCTTT
CASSIRGGNTEAFF
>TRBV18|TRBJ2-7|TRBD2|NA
TGTGCCAGCTCACCACCGGGAGGGCGGTACGAGCAGTACTTC
CASSPPGGRYEQYF
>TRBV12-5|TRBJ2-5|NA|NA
TGTGCTAGTGGCGTCGGAGAGGGGGAGACCCAGTACTTC
CASGVGEGETQYF
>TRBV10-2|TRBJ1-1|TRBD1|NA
TGCGCCAGCAGATCCGGGACAGGGACCACTGAAGCTTTCTTT
CASRSGTGTTEAFF
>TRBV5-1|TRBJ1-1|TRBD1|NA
TGCGCCAGCAGCTTCGAGGGGGCGACTGAAGCTTTCTTT
CASSFEGATEAFF